This passage covers 19 T cell receptor beta chains from one sample sequenced in a study of identical twins. One entry per CDR3 protein, called by TCRdb with MiXCR from the 5' RACE reads. The top ten hold 3% of the sample, which has approximately 260,000 distinct CDR3 sequences, approximately 8.6% seen once. These data are also associated with another study on yellow fever vaccine responses in identical twins.

The sequenced sample consisted of CD8+ T cells sorted from blood. Every receptor here comes from a woman aged 18-29 years in good health.

The rearrangement links TRBV4-3 to TRBJ2-5; TRBD2 matches at 14 bases. The CDR3 has 20 residues. Germline loops: CDR1 LGHNA, CDR2 YSLEER. V trimming: 0 bases; J trimming: 5 bases; junction bases outside the gene matches: 14. The CDR3 loop reads CASSQDRPQGLAGGSETQYF. CDR3 coding DNA: TGCGCCAGCAGCCAAGATCGGCCTCAAGGACTAGCGGGAGGATCTGAGACCCAGTACTTC.

This clonotype was observed a few times. The chain carries TRBV28 and TRBJ2-3; 9 bases map to TRBD1. Losses at the gene ends were 3 bases for V and 5 bases for J; bases not matched to a gene: 18. CDR3 length equals 19 residues. The germline gives CDR1 MDHEN, CDR2 SYDVKM. Here the CDR3 reads CASSFLYRDRAGDEDTQYF. The CDR3 DNA sequence: TGTGCCAGCAGTTTCCTCTACCGGGACAGGGCCGGGGATGAAGATACGCAGTATTTT.

This clonotype was counted between two and nine times. The chain joins TRBV7-9 to TRBJ1-1; tentatively, D is TRBD1 (5 bases). From germline, CDR1 is SEHNR and CDR2 FQNEAQ (reference sequence). This CDR3 has 15 amino acids. Trimming left V 4 bases short and J 1 base short, with 13 bases between. The CDR3 spells CASSYQIGGNTEAFF. CDR3 nucleotides: TGTGCCAGCAGCTACCAAATCGGGGGGAACACTGAAGCTTTCTTT.

This clonotype came up a few times. This chain connects TRBV29-1 to TRBJ2-2; D is unresolved. In germline, CDR1 is SQVTM, CDR2 ANQGSEA. V was pared by 3 bases and J by 5 bases, with 13 bases between. This CDR3 is 14 amino acids long. The CDR3 DNA follows: TGCAGCGTTGAGTCGGCCGGTTGGACCGGGGAGCTGTTTTTT. As protein: CSVESAGWTGELFF.

A few counts support this clonotype. The genes are TRBV20-1 and TRBJ1-2, with D unclear. Trimming removed 2 bases at V and 3 bases at J, with 4 bases between. The germline CDR1 and CDR2 sequences are DFQATT and SNEGSKA (reference sequence). The CDR3 is made up of 11 amino acids. CDR3 region: CSARTYYGYTF. Here the CDR3 DNA reads TGCAGTGCTAGAACGTACTATGGCTACACCTTC.

V and J are TRBV3-1 and TRBJ2-7; 7 bases line up with TRBD1. The J segment lost 4 bases and the V segment lost 4 bases, leaving 4 bases of the junction unmatched. The CDR3 length is 13 residues. Germline V gene sequence: CDR1 LGHDT, CDR2 YNNKEL (reference sequence). The CDR3 loop reads CASSRTQGYEQYF. CDR3 coding DNA: TGTGCCAGCAGCCGGACACAGGGGTACGAGCAGTACTTC.

In its sample, this clonotype was seen many times. V is TRBV28 and J is TRBJ1-5; TRBD1 matches at 7 bases. CDR1 MDHEN and CDR2 SYDVKM come from the germline V gene. The CDR3 is made up of 15 amino acids. Trimming removed 7 bases from V and 2 bases from J; junction bases left unmatched: 8. The CDR3 spells CASTLYRGGNQPQHF. CDR3 nucleotides: TGTGCCAGCACCCTCTACAGGGGTGGCAATCAGCCCCAGCATTTT.

This clonotype was seen only a few times. The CDR3 protein is CSAESGATDTQYF. The CDR3 DNA is TGCAGTGCAGAGAGCGGGGCCACAGATACGCAGTATTTT. This chain joins TRBV20-1 and TRBJ2-3, with 7 bases lining up with TRBD2. Per germline, CDR1 DFQATT and CDR2 SNEGSKA (reference sequence). CDR3 length equals 13 residues. The ends lost 6 bases at V and 2 bases at J; junction bases unmatched: 5.

This clonotype was seen more than once but under ten times. The chain carries TRBV7-9 and TRBJ1-1, with unresolved D. V shed 11 bases and J shed 3 bases, with 7 bases lying between them. The CDR3 runs 10 residues. Germline CDR1 is SEHNR and CDR2 is FQNEAQ (reference sequence). This CDR3 reads CALVDTEAFF. The CDR3 DNA reads TGTGCCCTTGTTGACACTGAAGCTTTCTTT.

In this sample, this clonotype turned up a few times. The J gene is TRBJ2-1, the V gene TRBV4-1; 7 bases are a match to TRBD2. V shed 0 bases and J 1 base; nucleotides not matched to a gene: 6. CDR3 size: 17 residues. The germline V gene has CDR1 MGHRA and CDR2 YSYEKL. CDR3 sequence: CASSQEAGAPSYNEQFF. The CDR3 nucleotides read TGCGCCAGCAGCCAAGAGGCGGGAGCCCCTTCCTACAATGAGCAGTTCTTC.

The chain links TRBV29-1 to TRBJ2-7; perhaps TRBD2 as D (5 bases). The CDR3 covers 13 residues. In germline, CDR1 is SQVTM, CDR2 ANQGSEA. V was clipped by 6 bases and J by 0 bases, with 12 bases between them. CDR3 sequence (DNA): TGCAGCGTGGGAGCGAGGGCCTCCTACGAGCAGTACTTC. Amino acids: CSVGARASYEQYF.

The chain uses TRBV24-1 and TRBJ2-3; possible D gene TRBD2, 5 bases. CDR1 KGHDR and CDR2 SFDVKD come from the germline V gene. The CDR3 length is 14 residues. V shed 9 bases and J shed 5 bases, with 17 bases lying between them. CDR3 sequence reads: CATADRETGDTQYF. CDR3 DNA: TGTGCCACCGCGGACCGGGAAACTGGAGATACGCAGTATTTT.

This clonotype has only a few counts. This chain joins TRBV10-3 and TRBJ2-2, with D tentatively TRBD1 or TRBD2 (5 bases each). The CDR3 is 14 residues long. Trimming shortened V by 9 bases and J by 1 base, and 12 bases separated the two germline ends. Germline V gene data show CDR1 as ENHRY and CDR2 as SYGVKD. The CDR3 reads CAIHRDRNTGELFF. CDR3 in DNA: TGTGCCATTCACCGGGACCGGAACACCGGGGAGCTGTTTTTT.

This clonotype has only a few counts. The gene calls are TRBV12-3 or TRBV12-4 and TRBJ1-1; D remains unclear. V lost 7 bases, J lost 9 bases, and 24 bases lay in between. CDR3 size: 15 residues. The CDR3 DNA sequence: TGTGCCAGCACCTCATCCATTTTCTCGTGGTCCCAAGCTTTCTTT. It is translated as CASTSSIFSWSQAFF.

The V gene is TRBV13, the J gene TRBJ2-7, with TRBD1 matching over 9 bases. The trim removed 3 bases at V and 4 bases at J, leaving 7 bases unmatched. The CDR3 loop spans 15 amino acids. The germline V gene has CDR1 PRHDT and CDR2 FYEKMQ (reference sequence). Here the CDR3 reads CASSFATGGMYEQYF. The CDR3 DNA sequence: TGTGCCAGCAGCTTCGCGACAGGGGGTATGTACGAGCAGTACTTC.

The chain couples TRBV9 to TRBJ1-5; the D is unclear. Between the trimmed V and J ends, which lost 0 bases and 9 bases, there was a span of 13 bases. CDR1 SGDLS and CDR2 YYNGEE come from the germline V gene. This CDR3 comprises 14 residues. CDR3 DNA sequence: TGTGCCAGCAGCGTAGGAGGTGGCCTCTTGCCCCAGCATTTT. Residues: CASSVGGGLLPQHF.

This chain links TRBV20-1 with TRBJ1-2; 9 positions agree with TRBD1. This CDR3 region has 16 residues. J lost 1 base, V lost 6 bases, and 12 bases had no gene match. Germline V gene sequence: CDR1 DFQATT, CDR2 SNEGSKA (reference sequence). The CDR3 spells CSADVGQGLYNYGYTF. The CDR3 DNA reads TGCAGTGCAGACGTAGGACAGGGGCTCTATAACTATGGCTACACCTTC.

There are a few counts of this clonotype. The genes are TRBV7-6 and TRBJ2-3, with D possibly being TRBD2 (6 bases). V was pared by 5 bases and J by 1 base, with 25 bases between. The CDR3 spans 19 residues. Germline V CDR1 and CDR2: SGHVS, FNYEAQ. CDR3 in amino acids: CASSHLRGESLGGTDTQYF. DNA of the CDR3: TGTGCCAGCAGCCACCTCCGCGGGGAATCCCTCGGAGGCACAGATACGCAGTATTTT.

This chain uses TRBV5-6 with TRBJ2-5, with D possibly called TRBD1 or TRBD2 (7 bases each). Germline V lookup: CDR1 SGHDT, CDR2 YYEEEE. Trimming shortened V by 2 bases and J by 4 bases, and 21 bases separated the two germline ends. The CDR3 runs 17 residues. The chain's CDR3 is CASSFLPAGGDGETQYF. CDR3 in DNA: TGTGCCAGCAGCTTTTTACCCGCAGGGGGGGATGGAGAGACCCAGTACTTC.